This record covers a single T cell receptor beta chain. The sample is drawn from a study of blood T cell repertoires in COVID-19. Overall study: Samples of COVID-19 (acute and convalescent) were obtained from the United States, Italy and Spain. Sources were T cells, B-cell-depleted T cells, or PBMCs; the material itself was cDNA or gDNA.

In the study's own analysis: For nucleated cells, counts were estimated from reference gene primer amplification. Repertoires were generated with immunoSEQ multiplex PCR, while TCRdb's copy carries only in-frame clones and drops some. V and J calls and clone size are copied from that table; D and trimming were computed from the DNA. The table includes tens of thousands of clones, roughly nine tenths detected once. The CDR3 consists of 13 residues. The germline gives CDR1 KGHSH, CDR2 LQKENI. V was clipped by 2 bases and J by 0 bases, with 5 bases between them. The source material was peripheral blood. The genes are TRBV18 and TRBJ2-7; D gene ambiguous. The sequence was obtained from a woman in her twenties or thirties in a cohort sampled during active COVID-19. The CDR3: CASSPAVSYEQYF. The CDR3 region has the DNA TGTGCCAGCTCACCAGCGGTCTCCTACGAGCAGTACTTC.